The following is a T cell receptor (beta chain) sequence with its context. Profiled with immunoSEQ multiplex PCR; TCRdb holds only in-frame clones, not every one. This table has a few million clones, around 93% appearing once. It was CD45RO-negative cells, positively selected for CCR7, that made up naive CD8 cells, with terminally differentiated effector memory CD45RA+ cells excluded. There were only Caucasian adults among the donors, and all lived in Nashville, Tennessee. This record comes from a study of shared clonotypes between healthy human individuals. Germline V gene data show CDR1 as SGHVS and CDR2 as FNYEAQ. This CDR3 spans 18 amino acids. V gave up 1 base and J gave up 8 bases; unmatched junction bases: 15.

Sequenced sample: naive CD8+ T cells from PBMCs. The chain carries TRBV7-6 and TRBJ1-2; 11 nucleotides agree with TRBD1. The source of this sequence is a man younger than 35 in good health. Some clones in this sample may be carry-over from other donors' samples. The CDR3 bases are TGTGCCAGCAGCTTAGTATTGGACAGGGGGCTGGATTCTCTCGGCTACACCTTC. Protein sequence: CASSLVLDRGLDSLGYTF.